Shown below are 5 T cell receptor beta chains from a single sample sequenced in a study of cytomegalovirus exposure and HLA in healthy donors. The PCR employed 60 Vbeta primers together with 13 Jbeta primers. Some clones are missing from TCRdb's copy, which holds only in-frame ones; the method was immunoSEQ multiplex PCR. The sample lists some 150,000 clones, about 72% occurring once. Sequenced material: PBMCs. The origin of the receptors is a man between 60 and 70 years old in good health and CMV-seronegative.

The V call is TRBV7-8, the J call TRBJ2-5; perhaps TRBD1 as D (5 bases). V shed 4 bases and J shed 3 bases, with 6 bases lying between them. Germline V gives CDR1 SGHVS, CDR2 FQNEAQ. There are 12 residues in the CDR3. CDR3 protein: CASSSGKETQYF. The CDR3 region has the DNA TGTGCCAGCAGCTCAGGGAAAGAGACCCAGTACTTC.

This chain connects TRBV7-2 to TRBJ2-1; 11 bases are a match to TRBD2. The CDR3 length is 15 residues. CDR1 and CDR2 from the germline V gene are SGHTA and FQGNSA. Germline trimming cut 3 bases from V and 10 bases from J; bases unmatched to any gene: 8. Here the CDR3 DNA reads TGTGCCAGCAGCTTGACTAGCGGGACATCATGGGAGCAGTTCTTC. Translating gives CASSLTSGTSWEQFF.

This clone showed up just a few times. The chain couples TRBV6-5 to TRBJ1-2; no clear D gene. CDR3 length: 13 residues. The germline V gene has CDR1 MNHEY and CDR2 SVGAGI. V was trimmed by 6 bases and J by 5 bases, leaving 13 bases between them. The CDR3 here is CASRRSRGYGYTF. The CDR3 DNA is TGTGCCAGCAGGAGGAGTAGAGGGTATGGCTACACCTTC.

The rearrangement links TRBV6-5 to TRBJ1-2; 7 bases map to TRBD1. V trimming: 6 bases; J trimming: 4 bases; junction bases outside the gene matches: 8. Germline lookup yields CDR1 MNHEY and CDR2 SVGAGI. The CDR3 is made up of 14 amino acids. CDR3 coding DNA: TGTGCCAGCAGCACAGACAGGGTTGGCTATGGCTACACCTTC. Its translation is CASSTDRVGYGYTF.

This clone was seen a single time. CDR3 in amino acids: CASSETGGGNTIYF. CDR3 in DNA: TGCGCCAGCAGCGAGACAGGGGGCGGAAACACCATATATTTT. The chain is built from TRBV5-1 and TRBJ1-3; TRBD1 agrees at 10 bases. The germline V gene encodes CDR1 SGHRS and CDR2 YFSETQ. After removal of 4 bases from V and 4 bases from J, the junction contained 2 bases not matched to a gene. The CDR3 consists of 14 residues.